This record covers a single T cell receptor beta chain. The method was immunoSEQ multiplex PCR; TCRdb's version includes in-frame clones alone and lacks a portion of them. The repertoire holds some 140,000 clones, with roughly 92% as singletons. These data originate in a study of control samples from healthy donors and cancer patients. The CDR3 is 14 residues long. Trimming took off 4 bases at V and 8 bases at J, with 17 bases between the two ends. CDR1 is SGHVS and CDR2 is FQNEAQ in the germline V gene. The source is a man in his thirties or forties in good health. The chain joins TRBV7-8 to TRBJ1-2, with D unresolved. Sequenced: blood. CDR3 loop: CASSSIRGVGGYTF. The CDR3 DNA sequence: TGTGCCAGCAGCTCAATCCGTGGGGTTGGAGGCTACACCTTC.